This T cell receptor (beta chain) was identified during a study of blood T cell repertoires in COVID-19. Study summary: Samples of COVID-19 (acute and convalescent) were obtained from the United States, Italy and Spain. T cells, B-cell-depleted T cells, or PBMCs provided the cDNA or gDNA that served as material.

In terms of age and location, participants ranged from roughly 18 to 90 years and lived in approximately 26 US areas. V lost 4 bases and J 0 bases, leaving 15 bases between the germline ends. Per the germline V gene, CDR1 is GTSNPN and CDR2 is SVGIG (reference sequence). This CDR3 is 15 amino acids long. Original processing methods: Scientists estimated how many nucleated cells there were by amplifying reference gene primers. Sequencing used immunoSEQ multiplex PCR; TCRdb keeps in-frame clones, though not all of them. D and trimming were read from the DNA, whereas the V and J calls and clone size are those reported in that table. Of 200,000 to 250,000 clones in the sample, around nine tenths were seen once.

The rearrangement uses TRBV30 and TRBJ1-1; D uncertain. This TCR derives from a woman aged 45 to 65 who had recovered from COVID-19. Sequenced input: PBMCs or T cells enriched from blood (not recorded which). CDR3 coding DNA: TGTGCCTGGATGGAGGGAGGCAGTATGAACACTGAAGCTTTCTTT. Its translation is CAWMEGGSMNTEAFF.